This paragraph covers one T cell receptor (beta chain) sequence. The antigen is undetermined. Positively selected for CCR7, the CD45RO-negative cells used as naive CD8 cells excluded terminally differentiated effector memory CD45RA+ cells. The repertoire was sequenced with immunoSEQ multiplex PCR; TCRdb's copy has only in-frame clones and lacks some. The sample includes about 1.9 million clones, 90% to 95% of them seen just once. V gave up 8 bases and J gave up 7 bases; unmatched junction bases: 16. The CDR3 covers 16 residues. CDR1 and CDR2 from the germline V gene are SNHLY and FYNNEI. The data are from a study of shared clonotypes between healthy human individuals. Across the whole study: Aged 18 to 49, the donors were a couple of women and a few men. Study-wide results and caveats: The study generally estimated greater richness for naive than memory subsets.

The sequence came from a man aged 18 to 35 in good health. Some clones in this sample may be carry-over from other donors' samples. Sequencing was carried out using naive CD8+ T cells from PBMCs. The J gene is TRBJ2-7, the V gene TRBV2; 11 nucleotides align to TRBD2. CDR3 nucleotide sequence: TGTGCCAGCTCACCCACGGAACTAGCGGGAGAGGGGGAGCAGTACTTC. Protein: CASSPTELAGEGEQYF.